What follows describes a single T cell receptor beta chain. This clone was seen once. The antigen it recognizes is unknown. The input lacks base qualities; no much larger clone sits a single base away. This record belongs to a study of blood T cell repertoires in COVID-19 (dated by TCRdb to 2020 to 2021). Notes on the research overall: Samples covering the acute and convalescent phases of COVID-19 were provided by collaborators in the United States, Italy and Spain. The repertoires were released in a freely available public database intended as a resource for research on the immune response to SARS-CoV-2. The material from the prospective study consisted of cDNA or gDNA derived from T cells, B-cell-depleted T cells, or PBMCs. Where HLA class I and class II types were available, the types were taken from metadata supplied by the sample provider, not from assay-based typing. Sample metadata almost always included a de-identified subject ID, COVID-19 status, age in years and sex. Subjects who had been exposed to COVID-19, were actively infected with it, or had recovered from it provided the deeply sampled blood TCRbeta repertoires that made up the dataset. The samples were drawn from two sources: the first 160 participants of the ongoing ImmuneRACE study, and 1,000 to 1,500 subjects contributed by 6 global collaborators. Paper-wide results and their limitations: The amount of clinical and demographic metadata varied by source and participant and was provided uncurated.

The collaborating institutions used their own protocols to collect whole blood in K2EDTA tubes. For TCRbeta analysis, collaborators shipped samples in one of three forms: frozen whole blood, isolated PBMCs, or DNA extracted from either of those sample types. CDR1 SGHRS and CDR2 YFSETQ are derived from the germline V gene. Trimmed from V: 3 bases; trimmed from J: 9 bases; junction bases lacking a gene match: 11. From its cysteine to its phenylalanine, the CDR3 spans 14 amino acids. Kept here is only the CDR3 DNA, which spans 42 bases and is read in frame from base 1. TCRbeta CDR3 regions were amplified from genomic DNA by means of the immunoSEQ Assay, a bias-controlled multiplex PCR. Regarding the original processing steps: Within the assay, amplification of reference gene primers was used to estimate how many nucleated cells each sample contained. To quantify the absolute abundance of each unique TCRbeta CDR3 rearrangement, sequence reads were collapsed and filtered. For each sample, productive Simpson clonality was calculated as the square root of Simpson's diversity index across productive rearrangements. The source is immuneACCESS, and TCRdb retained only in-frame sequences with V and J called. Part of the clones is not carried over; for the studies checked, unresolved V genes explain less than half of this, and the remainder is unexplained. V and J calls and clone size are copied from that table; D and trimming were computed from the DNA. Present in this sample are approximately 220,000 clones, under 90% of which were seen just once. In total, the top ten clones hold roughly 2.7% of the sample.

Sequenced: peripheral blood. Rearrangement joined TRBV5-1 to TRBJ2-5, with TRBD2 matching 7 junction bases. This receptor was obtained from a woman aged 40 to 50 with active or convalescent COVID-19. The CDR3 reads CASSSRLAEGSQYF. The nucleotides read TGCGCCAGCAGCTCAAGACTAGCAGAAGGGTCCCAGTACTTC.